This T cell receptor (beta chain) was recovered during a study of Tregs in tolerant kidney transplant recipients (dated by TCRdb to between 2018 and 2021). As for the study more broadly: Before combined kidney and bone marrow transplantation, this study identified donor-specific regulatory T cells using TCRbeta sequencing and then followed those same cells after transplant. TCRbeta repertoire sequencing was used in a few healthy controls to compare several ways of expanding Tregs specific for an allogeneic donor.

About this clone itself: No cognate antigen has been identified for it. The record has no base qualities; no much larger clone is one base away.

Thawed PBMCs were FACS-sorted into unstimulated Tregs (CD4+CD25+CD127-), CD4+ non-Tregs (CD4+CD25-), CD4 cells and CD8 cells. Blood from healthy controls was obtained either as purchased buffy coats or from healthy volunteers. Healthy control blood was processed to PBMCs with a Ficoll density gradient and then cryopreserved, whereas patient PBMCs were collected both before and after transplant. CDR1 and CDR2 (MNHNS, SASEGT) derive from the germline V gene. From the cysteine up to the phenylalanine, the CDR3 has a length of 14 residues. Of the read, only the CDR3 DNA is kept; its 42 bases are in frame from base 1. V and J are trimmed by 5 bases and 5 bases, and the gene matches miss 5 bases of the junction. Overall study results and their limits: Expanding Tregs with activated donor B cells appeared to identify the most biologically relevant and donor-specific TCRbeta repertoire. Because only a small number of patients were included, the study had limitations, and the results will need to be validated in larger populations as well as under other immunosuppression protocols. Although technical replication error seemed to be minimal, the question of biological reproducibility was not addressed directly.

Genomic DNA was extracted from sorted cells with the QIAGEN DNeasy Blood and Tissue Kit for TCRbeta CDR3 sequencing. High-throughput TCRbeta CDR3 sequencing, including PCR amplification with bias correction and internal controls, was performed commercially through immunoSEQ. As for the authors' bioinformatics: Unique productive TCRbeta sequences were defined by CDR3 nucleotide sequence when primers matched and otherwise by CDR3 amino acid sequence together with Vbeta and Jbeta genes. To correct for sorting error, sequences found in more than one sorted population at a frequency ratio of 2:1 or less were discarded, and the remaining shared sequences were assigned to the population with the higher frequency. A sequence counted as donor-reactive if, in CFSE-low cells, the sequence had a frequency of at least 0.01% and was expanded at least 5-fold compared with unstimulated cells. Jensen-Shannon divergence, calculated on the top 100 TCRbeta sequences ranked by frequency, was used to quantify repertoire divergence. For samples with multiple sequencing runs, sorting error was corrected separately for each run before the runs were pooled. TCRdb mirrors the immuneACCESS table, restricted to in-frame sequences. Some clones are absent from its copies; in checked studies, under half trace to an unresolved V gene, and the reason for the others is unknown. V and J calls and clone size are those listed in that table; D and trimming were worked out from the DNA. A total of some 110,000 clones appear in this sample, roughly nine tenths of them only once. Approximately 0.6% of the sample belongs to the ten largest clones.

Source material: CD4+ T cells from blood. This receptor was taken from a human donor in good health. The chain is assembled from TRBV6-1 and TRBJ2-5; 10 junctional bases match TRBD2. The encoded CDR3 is CASSSGGARETQYF. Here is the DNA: TGTGCCAGCAGTAGCGGGGGGGCCCGGGAGACCCAGTACTTC.